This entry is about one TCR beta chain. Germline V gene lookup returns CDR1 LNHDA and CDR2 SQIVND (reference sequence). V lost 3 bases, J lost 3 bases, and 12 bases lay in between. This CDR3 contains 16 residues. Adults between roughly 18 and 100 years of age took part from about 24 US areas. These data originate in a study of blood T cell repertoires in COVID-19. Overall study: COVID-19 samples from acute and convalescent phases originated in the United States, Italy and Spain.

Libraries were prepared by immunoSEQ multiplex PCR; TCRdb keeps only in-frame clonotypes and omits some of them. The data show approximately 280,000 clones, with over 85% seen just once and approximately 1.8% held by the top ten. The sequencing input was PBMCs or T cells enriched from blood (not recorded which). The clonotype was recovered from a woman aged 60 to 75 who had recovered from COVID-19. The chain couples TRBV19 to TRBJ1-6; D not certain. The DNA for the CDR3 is TGTGCCAGTAGTATCAACGAGGGTTTCTATAATTCACCCCTCCACTTT. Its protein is CASSINEGFYNSPLHF.